The rows below give T cell receptor beta chains drawn from one sample of a study of blood T cell repertoires in COVID-19. Profiling relied on immunoSEQ multiplex PCR, and the TCRdb table lists in-frame clones only, not all of them. Altogether some 250,000 clones are present, roughly four fifths being singletons, with the ten largest covering about 15%. The sequenced sample was PBMCs or T cells enriched from blood (not recorded which). The receptors were sampled from a man aged 35 to 55 who had recovered from COVID-19. CDR3s include the opening cysteine and the closing phenylalanine or tryptophan.

j_gene,v_gene,CDR3aa
TRBJ2-2,TRBV24-1,CATSAYRGDTGELFF
TRBJ1-1,TRBV7-2,CASSGRQFMNTEAFF
TRBJ1-1,TRBV25-1,CASSDNRQMNTEAFF
TRBJ1-1,TRBV7-9,CASSLVWDRSSQAAFF
TRBJ1-3,TRBV12-5,CASGSLSSELAGNTIYF
TRBJ2-1,TRBV10-3,CAISGQREISNEQFF
TRBJ2-3,TRBV5-8,CASSLGTSGPPNTDTQYF
TRBJ2-4,TRBV6-2/TRBV6-3,CASSSHDRVSKNIQYF
TRBJ2-1,TRBV9,CASSPREGGAEQFF
TRBJ2-5,TRBV7-3,CASSLRAQETQYF
TRBJ2-5,TRBV10-2,CATSGTVNGGYQETQYF
TRBJ1-5,TRBV5-1,CASSLTPTGNSNQPQHF
TRBJ1-1,TRBV18,CASSPVGQGETEAFF
TRBJ1-4,TRBV15,CATSRGAGGGEKLFF
TRBJ2-5,TRBV7-9,CASSPAATGSPAQYF
TRBJ1-3,TRBV30,CAWSVPREGGYTIYF
TRBJ2-2,TRBV27,CASSLETGAPGELFF
TRBJ1-2,TRBV18,CASSPPQDNYGYTF
TRBJ2-1,TRBV7-9,CASSLAGGWNEQFF
TRBJ2-2,TRBV29-1,CSVREVGGELFF
TRBJ1-1,TRBV6-5,CASSYRGMEAFF
TRBJ1-2,TRBV2,CASSETALPDYGYTF
TRBJ1-2,TRBV19,CASSLQGANGYTF
TRBJ1-5,TRBV2,CASNWDSNYNQPQHF
TRBJ1-2,TRBV18,CASSPGTGGYGYTF
TRBJ1-3,TRBV5-1,CASSLEMSGGAGNTIYF
TRBJ2-2,TRBV7-9,CASSPLAGVTGELFF
TRBJ1-6,TRBV28,CASSSPGLGNSPLHF
TRBJ2-7,TRBV27,CASSITGGKGEQYF
TRBJ2-7,TRBV5-1,CASSLRGGLGTYEQYF
TRBJ1-3,TRBV5-5,CASSLDGTGDRSAIYF
TRBJ2-1,TRBV19,CASSIPFTSGGANEQFF
TRBJ1-5,TRBV28,CASSLEGLANQPQHF
TRBJ2-7,TRBV7-9,CASSLALAGNYEQYF
TRBJ1-1,TRBV27,CASRQPRQGWYTEAFF
TRBJ2-1,TRBV28,CASSPPGLAYNEQFF
TRBJ2-3,TRBV18,CASSPNLPGLAGGSTDTQYF
TRBJ2-5,TRBV28,CASSARGRETQYF
TRBJ2-1,TRBV6-5,CASSYAGGFYNEQFF
TRBJ1-5,TRBV28,CASSLDLTTTGSNQPQHF
TRBJ2-7,TRBV5-1,CASSPLAGGPHEQYF
TRBJ1-2,TRBV6-4,CASRATGSSGYTF
TRBJ1-6,TRBV27,CASSPQPGQGANSPLHF
TRBJ1-6,TRBV2,CASSVGGDSYNSPLHF
TRBJ1-6,TRBV7-9,CASRFLRPNSPLHF
TRBJ2-1,TRBV27,CASSLVRVTYNEQFF
TRBJ2-2,TRBV30,CAWSGEPGELFF
TRBJ2-1,TRBV9,CASSPRTGGVVNEQFF
TRBJ2-7,TRBV7-9,CASSPREGGEQYF
TRBJ1-6,TRBV19,CASSVGAGARSPLHF
TRBJ1-5,TRBV11-2,CASSLNSNQPQHF
TRBJ2-7,TRBV5-6,CASSLGTVYEQYF
TRBJ1-5,TRBV6-1,CASSEVWTGGDQPQHF
TRBJ1-2,TRBV10-2,CASSLGNRGNYGYTF
TRBJ1-1,TRBV11-2,CASSRFGQGAFF